Included here is one T cell receptor (beta chain) sequence, with context. Its antigen is undetermined. The length of the CDR3 is 18 residues. With 7 bases clipped from V and 0 bases from J, the junction kept 16 bases outside the gene matches. Germline-derived CDR1 and CDR2 are ENHRY and SYGVKD. The data were taken from a study of T cell responses to AZD1222 COVID-19 vaccine. The study's findings and limits: Rises in breadth and depth of Spike-specific TCRs came after two AZD1222 doses. Baseline antibody screening turned up just a handful of seropositive AZD1222 recipients. Close to half of spike-specific TCRs reportedly recognize unmutated variant regions.

Clones were sequenced by immunoSEQ multiplex PCR, and TCRdb holds only the in-frame ones, with some missing. This table holds about 180,000 clones, around 90% found once. The source of this sequence is an adult who received the MenACWY meningococcal vaccine as a control. The chain carries TRBV10-3 and TRBJ2-3, with TRBD1 identical over 7 bases. The input for sequencing was peripheral blood, taken 28 days after the second dose of the MenACWY control vaccine. CDR3 sequence (DNA): TGTGCCATCATAAACCGGGACAGCGACCTTACTAGCACAGATACGCAGTATTTT. The encoded protein is CAIINRDSDLTSTDTQYF.